This T cell receptor beta chain was identified in a study of blood T cell repertoires in COVID-19. Study at large: The cDNA or gDNA used as material had been derived from T cells, B-cell-depleted T cells, or PBMCs.

How the authors handled the data: Cell counts per sample came from amplifying reference gene primers. The repertoire was sequenced with immunoSEQ multiplex PCR; TCRdb's copy has only in-frame clones and lacks some. The DNA gave D and trimming, while V, J and clone size come from that table. The repertoire includes 150,000 or so clones, more than 65% of them detected once, and 4% sits in the top ten. J was trimmed by 5 bases and V by 7 bases; bases with no gene match: 13. The CDR3 is made up of 15 amino acids. Germline V gene sequence: CDR1 SNHLY, CDR2 FYNNEI. Sample: peripheral blood. The rearrangement joins TRBV2 to TRBJ2-7; 8 bases are a match to TRBD2. The TCR was taken from a woman aged 55-69 years with acute or convalescent COVID-19. The CDR3 protein is CASTLPGGRHNEQYF. CDR3 DNA: TGTGCCAGCACCCTCCCAGGCGGGAGGCACAACGAGCAGTACTTC.